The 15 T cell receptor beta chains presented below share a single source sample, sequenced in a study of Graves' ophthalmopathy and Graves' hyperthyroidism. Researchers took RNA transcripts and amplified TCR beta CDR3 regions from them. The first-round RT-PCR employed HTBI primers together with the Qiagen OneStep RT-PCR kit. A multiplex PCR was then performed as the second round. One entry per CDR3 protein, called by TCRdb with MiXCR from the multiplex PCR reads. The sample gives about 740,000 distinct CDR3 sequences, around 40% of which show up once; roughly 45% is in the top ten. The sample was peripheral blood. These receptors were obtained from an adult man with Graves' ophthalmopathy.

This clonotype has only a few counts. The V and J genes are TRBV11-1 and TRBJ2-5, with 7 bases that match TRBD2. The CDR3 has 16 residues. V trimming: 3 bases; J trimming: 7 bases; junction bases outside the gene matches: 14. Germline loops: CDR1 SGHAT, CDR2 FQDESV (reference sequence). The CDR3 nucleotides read TGTGCCAGCAGCTTGGAGGTAGCGGGCACTTCCGGGACCCAGTACTTC. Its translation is CASSLEVAGTSGTQYF.

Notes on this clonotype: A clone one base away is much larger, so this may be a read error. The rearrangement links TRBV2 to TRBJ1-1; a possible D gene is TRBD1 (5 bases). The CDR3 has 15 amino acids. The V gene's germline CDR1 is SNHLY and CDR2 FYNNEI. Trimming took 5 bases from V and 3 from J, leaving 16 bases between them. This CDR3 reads CASSPPGRMDTEAFF. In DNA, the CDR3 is TGTGCCAGCAGTCCCCCGGGACGGATGGACACTGAAGCTTTCTTT.

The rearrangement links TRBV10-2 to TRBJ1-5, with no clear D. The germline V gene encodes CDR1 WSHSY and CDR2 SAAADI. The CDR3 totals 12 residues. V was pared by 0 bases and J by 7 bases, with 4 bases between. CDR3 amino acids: CASSESAQPQHF. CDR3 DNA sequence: TGCGCCAGCAGTGAGTCCGCACAGCCCCAGCATTTT.

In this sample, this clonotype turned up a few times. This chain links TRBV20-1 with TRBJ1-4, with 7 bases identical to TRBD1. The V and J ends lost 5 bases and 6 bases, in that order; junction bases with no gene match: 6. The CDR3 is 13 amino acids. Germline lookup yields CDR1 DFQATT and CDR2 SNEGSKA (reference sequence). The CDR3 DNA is TGCAGTGCTTTACAGGGGAGTCATGAAAAACTGTTTTTT. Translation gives CSALQGSHEKLFF.

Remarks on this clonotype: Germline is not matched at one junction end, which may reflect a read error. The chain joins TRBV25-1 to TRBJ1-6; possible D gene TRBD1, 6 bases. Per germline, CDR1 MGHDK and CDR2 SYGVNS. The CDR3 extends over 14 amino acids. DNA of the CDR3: TGTGCCAGCAGCCACCTGGGGGCCGGATCACCCATCCACTTT. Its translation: CASSHLGAGSPIHF.

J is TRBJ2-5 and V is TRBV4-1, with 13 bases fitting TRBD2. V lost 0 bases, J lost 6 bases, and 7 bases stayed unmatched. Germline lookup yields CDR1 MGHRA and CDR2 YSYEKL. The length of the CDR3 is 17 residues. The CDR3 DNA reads TGCGCCAGCAGCCAAGATAGGGGGGGACTAGCGGGAAAGACCCAGTACTTC. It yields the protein CASSQDRGGLAGKTQYF.

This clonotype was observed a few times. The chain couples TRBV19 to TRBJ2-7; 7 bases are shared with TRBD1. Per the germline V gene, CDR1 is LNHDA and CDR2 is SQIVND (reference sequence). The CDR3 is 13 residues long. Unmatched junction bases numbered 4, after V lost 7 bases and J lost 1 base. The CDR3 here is CASMGRGSYEQYF. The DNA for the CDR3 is TGTGCCAGTATGGGCAGGGGGTCCTACGAGCAGTACTTC.

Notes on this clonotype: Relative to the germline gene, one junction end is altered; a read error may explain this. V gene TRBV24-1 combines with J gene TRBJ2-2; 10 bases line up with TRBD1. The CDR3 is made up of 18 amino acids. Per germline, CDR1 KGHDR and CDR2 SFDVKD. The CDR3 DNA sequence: TGTGCCAGCAGTTACGCCAACCGGGACAGGGGATACACCGGGGAGCTGTTTTTT. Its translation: CASSYANRDRGYTGELFF.

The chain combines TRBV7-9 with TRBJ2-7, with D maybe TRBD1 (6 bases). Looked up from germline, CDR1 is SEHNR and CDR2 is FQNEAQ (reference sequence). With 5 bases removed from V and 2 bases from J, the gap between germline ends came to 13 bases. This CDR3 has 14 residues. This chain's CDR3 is CASSPRDTPYEQYF. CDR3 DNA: TGTGCCAGCAGCCCCCGGGACACCCCCTACGAGCAGTACTTC.

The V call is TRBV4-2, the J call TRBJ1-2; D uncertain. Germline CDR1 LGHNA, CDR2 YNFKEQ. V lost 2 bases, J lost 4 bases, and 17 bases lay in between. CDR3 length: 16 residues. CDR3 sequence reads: CASSQRAAQSSYGYTF. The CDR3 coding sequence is TGTGCCAGCAGCCAAAGGGCCGCACAATCCAGCTATGGCTACACCTTC.

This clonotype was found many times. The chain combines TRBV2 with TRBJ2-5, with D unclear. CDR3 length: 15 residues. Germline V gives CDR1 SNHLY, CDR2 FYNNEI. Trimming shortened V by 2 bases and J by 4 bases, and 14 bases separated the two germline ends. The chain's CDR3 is CASSENGMSLETQYF. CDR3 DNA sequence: TGTGCCAGCAGTGAAAATGGGATGTCGTTAGAGACCCAGTACTTC. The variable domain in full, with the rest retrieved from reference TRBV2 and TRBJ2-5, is EPEVTQTPSHQVTQMGQEVILRCVPISNHLYFYWYRQILGQKVEFLVSFYNNEISEKSEIFDDQFSVERPDGSNFTLKIRSTKLEDSAMYFCASSENGMSLETQYFGPGTRLLVL.

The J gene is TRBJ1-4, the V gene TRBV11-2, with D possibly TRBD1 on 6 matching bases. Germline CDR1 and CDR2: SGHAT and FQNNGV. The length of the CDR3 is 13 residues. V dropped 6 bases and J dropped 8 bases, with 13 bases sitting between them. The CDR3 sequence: CASRSGQGEKLFF. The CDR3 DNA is TGTGCCAGCAGATCGGGACAAGGCGAAAAACTGTTTTTT.

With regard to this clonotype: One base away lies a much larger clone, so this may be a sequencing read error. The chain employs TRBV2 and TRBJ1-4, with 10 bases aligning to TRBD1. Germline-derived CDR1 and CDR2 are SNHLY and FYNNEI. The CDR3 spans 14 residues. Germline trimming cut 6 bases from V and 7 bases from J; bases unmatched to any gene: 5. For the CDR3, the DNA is TGTGCCAGCAGGCCAGACAGGGGGCTTGAAAAACTGTTTTTT. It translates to CASRPDRGLEKLFF.

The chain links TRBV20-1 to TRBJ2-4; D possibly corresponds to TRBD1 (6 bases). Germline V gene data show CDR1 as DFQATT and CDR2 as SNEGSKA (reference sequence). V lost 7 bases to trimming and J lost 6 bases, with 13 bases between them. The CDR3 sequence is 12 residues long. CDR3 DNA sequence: TGCAGTGTGACCAGGGGTCTAAACATTCAGTACTTC. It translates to CSVTRGLNIQYF.

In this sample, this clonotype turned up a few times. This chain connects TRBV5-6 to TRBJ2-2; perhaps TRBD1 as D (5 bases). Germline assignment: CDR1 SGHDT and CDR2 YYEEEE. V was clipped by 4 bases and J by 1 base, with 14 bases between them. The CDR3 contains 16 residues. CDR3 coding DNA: TGTGCCAGCAGCAAGATCTTCACAGGGAACACCGGGGAGCTGTTTTTT. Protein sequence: CASSKIFTGNTGELFF.